The TCR beta chain under discussion was sequenced for a study of T cells in Graves' hyperthyroidism and ophthalmopathy. TCR beta CDR3 regions were amplified from RNA. The TCR CDR3 was amplified in a first-round RT-PCR using the HTBI primer set. TCRdb fed the multiplex PCR reads into MiXCR, producing one record per CDR3 protein. The sample has roughly 110,000 distinct CDR3 sequences; roughly 15% are singletons. This clonotype was seen many times. Hyperthyroidism of Graves' type that showed no ophthalmopathy progression within 18 months was stable. Exclusion followed for patients with uncontrolled infection, other autoimmune disease, pregnancy or lactation. Fresh peripheral blood, roughly 9.8 ml of it, supplied the PBMCs. The specimen sequenced was blood. The TCR was taken from a woman between 50 and 59 years old with Graves' hyperthyroidism.

In DNA form, the CDR3 reads TGTGCCAGCAGTTACAGGGACGGCGGGAACTATGGCTACACCTTC. It encodes CASSYRDGGNYGYTF. V gene TRBV6-1 combines with J gene TRBJ1-2; tentative D call: TRBD1 (6 bases). CDR1 is MNHNS and CDR2 is SASEGT in the germline V gene. V lost 5 bases and J lost 2, with 15 bases in between. This CDR3 has 15 amino acids.